These 6 T cell receptor beta chains were sequenced from one sample in a study of OX40 agonist ivuxolimab in advanced cancers. Sequencing used immunoSEQ multiplex PCR; TCRdb keeps in-frame clones, though not all of them. The sample holds some 43,000 clones, around 87% seen once. The sample in question was CD4+ or CD8+ T cells sorted from blood, obtained in a trial of the OX40 agonist ivuxolimab. These receptor sequences come from an adult with an advanced solid tumor such as melanoma, head and neck, liver or kidney cancer.

The genes are TRBV7-9 and TRBJ1-2; tentative D call: TRBD1 (5 bases). Looked up from germline, CDR1 is SEHNR and CDR2 is FQNEAQ (reference sequence). Trimming left V 4 bases short and J 8 bases short, with 11 bases between. The CDR3 covers 12 residues. CDR3 nucleotides: TGTGCCAGCAGCTCGGGGGTCAGGGGCTACACCTTC. Amino acid sequence: CASSSGVRGYTF.

The gene calls are TRBV7-8 and TRBJ1-1, with a tentative D call TRBD1 (6 bases). The CDR3 is 18 residues long. With 8 bases removed from V and 3 bases from J, the gap between germline ends came to 28 bases. Germline-derived CDR1 and CDR2 are SGHVS and FQNEAQ. The CDR3 region has the DNA TGTGCCAGCTCCTCATTCGGGGACACCATCGTAGAGGACACTGAAGCTTTCTTT. Its protein product is CASSSFGDTIVEDTEAFF.

The chain links TRBV19 to TRBJ1-4, with 8 positions matching TRBD1. V shed 3 bases and J 3 bases; nucleotides not matched to a gene: 9. CDR1 is LNHDA, CDR2 SQIVND, per germline (reference sequence). This CDR3 has 17 residues. CDR3 nucleotides: TGTGCCAGTAGTATGGGCAGGGGGCGCCGGGCTAATGAAAAACTGTTTTTT. It codes for CASSMGRGRRANEKLFF.

The chain links TRBV9 to TRBJ1-1; perhaps TRBD1 as D (6 bases). CDR1 is SGDLS and CDR2 is YYNGEE in the germline V gene. V shed 4 bases and J shed 3 bases, with 16 bases lying between them. CDR3 length equals 15 residues. CDR3 bases: TGTGCCAGCAGCCATCGCGGGGGCGGGTACACTGAAGCTTTCTTT. It is translated as CASSHRGGGYTEAFF. The full variable domain, in which reference TRBV9 and TRBJ1-1 provide the parts outside the CDR3, is DSGVTQTPKHLITATGQRVTLRCSPRSGDLSVYWYQQSLDQGLQFLIQYYNGEERAKGNILERFSAQQFPDLHSELNLSSLELGDSALYFCASSHRGGGYTEAFFGQGTRLTVV.

The chain has TRBV7-9 and TRBJ2-5; the D is unclear. Germline lookup yields CDR1 SEHNR and CDR2 FQNEAQ (reference sequence). The CDR3 loop spans 17 amino acids. The V end was cut by 1 base, the J end by 2 bases, with 17 bases between. The CDR3 loop reads CASSLDGRRAPQETQYF. The CDR3 nucleotides read TGTGCCAGCAGCTTAGATGGCCGCCGGGCCCCTCAAGAGACCCAGTACTTC.

J is TRBJ2-7 and V is TRBV27, with 8 bases lining up with TRBD1. J lost 4 bases, V lost 6 bases, and 8 bases had no gene match. Germline loops: CDR1 MNHEY, CDR2 SMNVEV (reference sequence). The CDR3 totals 14 residues. The DNA of the CDR3 is TGTGCCAGCAGCTCCGGGACAGGACAGTACGAGCAGTACTTC. This translates into CASSSGTGQYEQYF.